The subject of this entry is one TCR beta chain. The CDR3 consists of 15 residues. Per germline, CDR1 MNHEY and CDR2 SMNVEV (reference sequence). After removal of 3 bases from V and 7 bases from J, the junction contained 11 bases not matched to a gene. TCRdb ran MiXCR on the reads and lists one entry per CDR3 protein. The sample holds more than 400,000 distinct CDR3 sequences; less than 30% are singletons and the top ten take approximately 13%. This sample stems from a study of T cell repertoires in cytomegalovirus infection. Sequenced: PBMCs. This receptor was taken from a human donor in good health (CMV status not recorded). Some clones in this sample may be carry-over from other donors' samples. The chain joins TRBV27 to TRBJ2-7, with 8 nucleotides matching TRBD2. The CDR3 sequence: CASSFDSFGGGEQYV. CDR3 bases: TGTGCCAGCAGTTTCGACAGTTTCGGCGGGGGGGAGCAGTACGTC.